Listed here are 8 T cell receptor beta chains from one sample, sequenced in a study of CD4 T cells in relation to SARS-CoV-2 and coronaviruses. Repertoires were generated with immunoSEQ multiplex PCR, while TCRdb's copy carries only in-frame clones and drops some. The table includes tens of thousands of clones, approximately 90% detected once. Material for sequencing was naive CD4+ T cells from PBMCs. As to subset: naive CD4+ T cells isolated by negative enrichment. The receptors were sampled from an adult with COVID-19.

V gene TRBV3-1 (or the pseudogene TRBV3-2) combines with J gene TRBJ1-2, with a weak D call TRBD1 (6 bases). The V gene's germline CDR1 is LGHDT and CDR2 YNNKEL (reference sequence). The CDR3 has 14 residues. Trimming stripped 8 bases from V and 4 bases from J, with 17 bases between. DNA of the CDR3: TGTGCCAGCGGTCGTTCGGGGGCCCTCTATGGCTACACCTTC. This translates into CASGRSGALYGYTF.

The chain is built from TRBV30 and TRBJ1-3; D is possibly TRBD1 (6 bases). Germline values: CDR1 GTSNPN, CDR2 SVGIG (reference sequence). This CDR3 spans 14 amino acids. Trimming stripped 1 base from V and 2 bases from J, with 9 bases between. The CDR3 bases are TGTGCCTGGAGTGGGACAGCCGCTGGAAACACCATATATTTT. As protein: CAWSGTAAGNTIYF.

This chain uses TRBV30 with TRBJ1-4; D is possibly TRBD1 (6 bases). Germline V CDR1 and CDR2: GTSNPN, SVGIG (reference sequence). This CDR3 has 14 amino acids. With 0 bases removed from V and 17 bases from J, the gap between germline ends came to 22 bases. CDR3 DNA sequence: TGTGCCTGGAGTGTAGTTTTGTTCGGGGGGGGCCTTTTTTTT. Residues: CAWSVVLFGGGLFF.

This clone was detected only once. The chain is built from TRBV5-1 and TRBJ2-3; D perhaps matches TRBD1 (5 bases). Per germline, CDR1 SGHRS and CDR2 YFSETQ. The CDR3 sequence is 18 residues long. Trimming pared 4 bases from V and 4 bases from J, leaving 25 bases between. CDR3 sequence (DNA): TGCGCCAGCAGCCCAGCACTATATACAGGAAACTTACCAGATACGCAGTATTTT. Amino acids: CASSPALYTGNLPDTQYF. Complete variable domain (other parts from reference TRBV5-1 and TRBJ2-3): KAGVTQTPRYLIKTRGQQVTLSCSPISGHRSVSWYQQTPGQGLQFLFEYFSETQRNKGNFPGRFSGRQFSNSRSEMNVSTLELGDSALYLCASSPALYTGNLPDTQYFGPGTRLTVL.

This clone was seen just once. The chain uses TRBV19 and TRBJ2-3, with unresolved D. Germline lookup yields CDR1 LNHDA and CDR2 SQIVND (reference sequence). V was trimmed by 7 bases and J by 2 bases, leaving 13 bases between them. This CDR3 has 14 amino acids. The CDR3 DNA reads as TGTGCCAGTACCGCCGGGCCAAACACAGATACGCAGTATTTT. This translates into CASTAGPNTDTQYF.

The chain uses TRBV9 and TRBJ2-5; D not certain. Trimming took 0 bases from V and 1 from J, leaving 4 bases between them. The CDR3 contains 13 residues. Germline values: CDR1 SGDLS, CDR2 YYNGEE. CDR3 loop: CASSVAPQETQYF. CDR3 sequence (DNA): TGTGCCAGCAGCGTAGCCCCCCAAGAGACCCAGTACTTC.

The genes are TRBV5-1 and TRBJ2-5; D is unclear. V dropped 0 bases and J dropped 5 bases, with 8 bases sitting between them. The CDR3 contains 13 residues. Germline CDR1 and CDR2: SGHRS and YFSETQ. The CDR3 coding sequence is TGCGCCAGCAGCTTGGAGTTTATGGAGACCCAGTACTTC. It codes for CASSLEFMETQYF.

This clone was detected only once. The chain has TRBV5-8 and TRBJ2-7; D is possibly TRBD2 (5 bases). The germline V gene has CDR1 SGHTS and CDR2 YDEGEE. Trimming took 2 bases from V and 1 from J, leaving 7 bases between them. The CDR3 runs 13 residues. As DNA, the CDR3 is TGTGCCAGCAGCTTAGGGAGATCCTACGAGCAGTACTTC. As protein: CASSLGRSYEQYF.